The table lists the clone carrying this TCR beta chain with many counts. Antigen unknown. Based on clinical symptoms, serum thyroxine and TRAb, thyroid ultrasound and orbital computed tomography, diagnoses were reached. Amplification targeted TCR beta CDR3 regions from RNA transcripts. The HTBI primer set was used in a first-round RT-PCR of the TCR CDR3. TCRdb re-analysed the multiplex PCR reads in MiXCR, keeping a single row per CDR3 protein. Counted here are hundreds of thousands of distinct CDR3 sequences, around 15% occurring once; the ten biggest clones make up 10%. The data are from a study of T cells in Graves' hyperthyroidism and ophthalmopathy. General study points: Ophthalmopathy was model-predicted a median approximately 6.9 months pre-onset.

With 0 bases removed from V and 3 bases from J, the gap between germline ends came to 14 bases. The CDR3 has 16 amino acids. CDR1 is SGHAT, CDR2 FQNNGV, per germline. The source is a woman in her late teens or twenties with Graves' hyperthyroidism. The sequencing input was blood. This chain uses TRBV11-2 with TRBJ1-2, with D possibly being TRBD1 (5 bases). In DNA form, the CDR3 reads TGTGCCAGCAGCTTAGAATTGCAGGGAGATGACTATGGCTACACCTTC. Translated, it gives CASSLELQGDDYGYTF.